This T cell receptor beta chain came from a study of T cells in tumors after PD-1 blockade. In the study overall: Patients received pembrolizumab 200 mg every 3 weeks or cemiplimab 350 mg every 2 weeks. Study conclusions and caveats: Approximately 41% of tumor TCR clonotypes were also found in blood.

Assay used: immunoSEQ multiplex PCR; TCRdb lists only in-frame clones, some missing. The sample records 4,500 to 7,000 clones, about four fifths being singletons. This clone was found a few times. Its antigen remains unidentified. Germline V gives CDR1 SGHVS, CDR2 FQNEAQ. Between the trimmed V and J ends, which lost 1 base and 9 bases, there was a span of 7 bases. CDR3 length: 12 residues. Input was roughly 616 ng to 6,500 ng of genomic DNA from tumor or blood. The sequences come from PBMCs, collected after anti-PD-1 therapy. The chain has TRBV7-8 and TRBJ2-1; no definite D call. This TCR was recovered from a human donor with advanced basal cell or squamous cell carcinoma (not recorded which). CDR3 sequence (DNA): TGTGCCAGCAGCTTAGGAAGGCGTGAGCAGTTCTTC. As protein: CASSLGRREQFF.